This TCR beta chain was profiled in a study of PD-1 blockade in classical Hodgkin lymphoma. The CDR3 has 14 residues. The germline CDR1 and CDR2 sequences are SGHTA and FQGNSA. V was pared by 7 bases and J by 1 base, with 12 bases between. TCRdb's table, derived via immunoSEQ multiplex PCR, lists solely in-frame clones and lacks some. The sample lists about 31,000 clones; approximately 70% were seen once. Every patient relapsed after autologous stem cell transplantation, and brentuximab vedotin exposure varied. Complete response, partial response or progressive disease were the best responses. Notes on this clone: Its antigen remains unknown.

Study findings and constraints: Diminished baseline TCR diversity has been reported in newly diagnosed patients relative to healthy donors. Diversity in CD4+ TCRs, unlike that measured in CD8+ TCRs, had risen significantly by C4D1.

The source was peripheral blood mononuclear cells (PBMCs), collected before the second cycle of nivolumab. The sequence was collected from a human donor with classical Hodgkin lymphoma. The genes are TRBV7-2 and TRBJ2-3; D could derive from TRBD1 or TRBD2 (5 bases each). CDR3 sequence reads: CASITPGRTDTQYF. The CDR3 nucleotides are TGTGCCAGCATCACCCCGGGACGCACAGATACGCAGTATTTT.